These 25 T cell receptor beta chains came from one sample sequenced in a study of blood T cell repertoires in COVID-19. Method: immunoSEQ multiplex PCR; TCRdb's copy keeps in-frame clones and lacks some. The data hold roughly 150,000 clones, with approximately 88% observed a single time. Sequenced input: peripheral blood. These receptors all stem from a human donor in a cohort sampled during active COVID-19.

This clone is a singleton in its sample. The genes are TRBV27 and TRBJ1-5; 7 nucleotides line up with TRBD1. The germline gives CDR1 MNHEY, CDR2 SMNVEV (reference sequence). V dropped 4 bases and J dropped 5; count of bases not matched to a gene: 5. The CDR3 length is 14 residues. As DNA, the CDR3 is TGTGCCAGCAGTTCCCAACAGGGGTATCAGCCCCAGCATTTT. This translates into CASSSQQGYQPQHF.

The rearrangement links TRBV5-1 to TRBJ1-2; D possibly corresponds to TRBD1 (5 bases). CDR1 and CDR2 (germline): SGHRS, YFSETQ. The CDR3 loop spans 13 amino acids. V was pared by 2 bases and J by 0 bases, with 5 bases between. CDR3 sequence: CASSLGANYGYTF. For the CDR3, the DNA is TGCGCCAGCAGCTTAGGGGCTAACTATGGCTACACCTTC.

V and J are TRBV18 and TRBJ1-2; no clear D. The germline V gene encodes CDR1 KGHSH and CDR2 LQKENI. Trimming pared 5 bases from V and 5 bases from J, leaving 9 bases between. The CDR3 consists of 12 residues. CDR3 bases: TGTGCCAGCTCATCAAACCAGTATGGCTACACCTTC. Residues: CASSSNQYGYTF.

The chain uses TRBV6-5 and TRBJ2-1, with 8 bases matching TRBD2. The J segment lost 0 bases and the V segment lost 4 bases, leaving 2 bases of the junction unmatched. The CDR3 extends over 15 amino acids. Germline-derived CDR1 and CDR2 are MNHEY and SVGAGI. The CDR3: CASSLRGASYNEQFF. For the CDR3, the DNA is TGTGCCAGCAGTTTGCGGGGGGCCTCCTACAATGAGCAGTTCTTC.

V is TRBV27 and J is TRBJ2-7; possible D gene TRBD1, 5 bases. The V end lost 6 bases, the J end lost 5 bases, and 17 bases lay between the germline ends. Per the germline V gene, CDR1 is MNHEY and CDR2 is SMNVEV (reference sequence). The CDR3 is made up of 14 amino acids. Here the CDR3 DNA reads TGTGCCAGCAGCAGGGCCCTGGCTCCTAACGAGCAGTACTTC. Its protein product is CASSRALAPNEQYF.

The chain couples TRBV2 to TRBJ2-3; D unresolved. The CDR3 has 15 residues. Germline V gene sequence: CDR1 SNHLY, CDR2 FYNNEI. V lost 2 bases, J lost 2 bases, and 11 bases lay in between. The CDR3 sequence is CASSEPGQDTDTQYF. In DNA, the CDR3 is TGTGCCAGCAGTGAACCCGGCCAGGACACAGATACGCAGTATTTT.

The rearrangement joins TRBV11-2 to TRBJ2-1, with TRBD2 identical over 14 bases. The germline gives CDR1 SGHAT, CDR2 FQNNGV. After removal of 5 bases from V and 7 bases from J, the junction contained 10 bases not matched to a gene. CDR3 length: 17 amino acids. CDR3 loop: CASSTGLAGGLVNEQFF. Here the CDR3 DNA reads TGTGCCAGCAGCACCGGACTAGCGGGGGGCTTAGTTAATGAGCAGTTCTTC.

V and J are TRBV28 and TRBJ2-1, with D possibly being TRBD2 (5 bases). The germline V gene encodes CDR1 MDHEN and CDR2 SYDVKM. This CDR3 region has 13 residues. V shed 6 bases and J shed 8 bases, with 14 bases lying between them. CDR3 nucleotides: TGTGCCAGCAGGACAAGTACTAGGCATGAGCAGTTCTTC. Encoded protein: CASRTSTRHEQFF.

The V and J genes are TRBV4-2 and TRBJ2-1; 12 bases line up with TRBD2. CDR3 size: 19 residues. The germline V gene encodes CDR1 LGHNA and CDR2 YNFKEQ. V trimming: 3 bases; J trimming: 1 base; junction bases outside the gene matches: 10. CDR3 loop: CASSQGATSGGLSYNEQFF. In DNA, the CDR3 is TGTGCCAGCAGCCAGGGGGCGACTAGCGGGGGCCTGTCCTACAATGAGCAGTTCTTC.

The chain employs TRBV19 and TRBJ2-5; tentatively, D is TRBD2 (7 bases). Trimming stripped 3 bases from V and 1 base from J, with 9 bases between. CDR1 is LNHDA and CDR2 is SQIVND in the germline V gene (reference sequence). The CDR3 is made up of 14 amino acids. CDR3 coding DNA: TGTGCCAGTAGTATCGGGGGGCCCCAAGAGACCCAGTACTTC. Protein: CASSIGGPQETQYF. Drawing the rest from reference TRBV19 and TRBJ2-5, the complete variable domain is DGGITQSPKYLFRKEGQNVTLSCEQNLNHDAMYWYRQDPGQGLRLIYYSQIVNDFQKGDIAEGYSVSREKKESFPLTVTSAQKNPTAFYLCASSIGGPQETQYFGPGTRLLVL.

The rearrangement links TRBV6-2 or TRBV6-3 to TRBJ2-5, with 8 positions matching TRBD2. V shed 5 bases, J shed 5 bases, and the junction held 19 bases outside the gene matches. Germline-derived CDR1 and CDR2 are MNHEY and SVGEGT. This CDR3 comprises 18 residues. CDR3 nucleotides: TGTGCCAGCAGTACCCCCGGACTTACCGGGGGGGAGGTTGAGACCCAGTACTTC. As protein: CASSTPGLTGGEVETQYF.

The J gene is TRBJ2-7, the V gene TRBV4-1; 7 bases align to TRBD2. Germline-derived CDR1 and CDR2 are MGHRA and YSYEKL. J lost 2 bases, V lost 1 base, and 2 bases had no gene match. The CDR3 is 14 amino acids. CDR3 sequence reads: CASSQGGGPYEQYF. CDR3 DNA sequence: TGCGCCAGCAGCCAAGGCGGGGGTCCCTACGAGCAGTACTTC.

The chain recombines TRBV25-1 with TRBJ2-5; 8 bases are shared with TRBD1. The germline CDR1 and CDR2 sequences are MGHDK and SYGVNS. The V and J ends lost 3 bases and 5 bases, in that order; junction bases with no gene match: 5. The CDR3 length is 14 residues. This CDR3 reads CASSDPTGGETQYF. The CDR3 nucleotides read TGTGCCAGCAGTGATCCCACAGGGGGTGAGACCCAGTACTTC.

This chain connects TRBV3-1 (or the pseudogene TRBV3-2) to TRBJ1-3; D possibly corresponds to TRBD1 (5 bases). The V gene lost 4 bases and the J gene lost 0 bases, with 13 bases spanning the gap. Germline V gene sequence: CDR1 LGHDT, CDR2 YNNKEL (reference sequence). The CDR3 loop spans 16 amino acids. CDR3 DNA sequence: TGTGCCAGCAGCCCAAACGACAGAAGCTCTGGAAACACCATATATTTT. This sequence encodes CASSPNDRSSGNTIYF.

This clone was recorded once. This sequence joins TRBV5-4 and TRBJ2-5; TRBD2 aligns across 15 bases. V lost 4 bases, J lost 2 bases, and 6 bases stayed unmatched. The CDR3 totals 17 residues. CDR1 and CDR2 from the germline V gene are SGHNT and YYREEE (reference sequence). The CDR3 sequence: CASSRGTSGGIQETQYF. In nucleotides, the CDR3 is TGTGCCAGCAGCCGGGGGACTAGCGGGGGGATACAAGAGACCCAGTACTTC.

This sequence joins TRBV19 and TRBJ1-5; D gene unclear. There are 15 residues in the CDR3. Between the trimmed V and J ends, which lost 8 bases and 2 bases, there was a span of 16 bases. Looked up from germline, CDR1 is LNHDA and CDR2 is SQIVND (reference sequence). The CDR3 protein is CASRGSPGGNQPQHF. CDR3 coding DNA: TGTGCCAGTCGGGGATCTCCGGGAGGCAATCAGCCCCAGCATTTT.

V is TRBV6-5 and J is TRBJ1-1; D gene ambiguous. The germline V and J ends were trimmed by 7 bases and 4 bases, with 10 bases remaining between them. The germline CDR1 and CDR2 sequences are MNHEY and SVGAGI. The CDR3 is 12 amino acids. The DNA for the CDR3 is TGTGCCAGCACATCCTGGGCCACTGAAGCTTTCTTT. Translating it yields CASTSWATEAFF.

V is TRBV9 and J is TRBJ2-3; tentatively, D is TRBD2 (6 bases). Germline V gene sequence: CDR1 SGDLS, CDR2 YYNGEE. The V end was cut by 4 bases, the J end by 2 bases, with 14 bases between. This CDR3 spans 15 amino acids. In DNA form, the CDR3 reads TGTGCCAGCAGCCCGGAGGGAGAGAACACAGATACGCAGTATTTT. This encodes CASSPEGENTDTQYF. Full variable domain (remainder filled in from reference TRBV9 and TRBJ2-3): DSGVTQTPKHLITATGQRVTLRCSPRSGDLSVYWYQQSLDQGLQFLIQYYNGEERAKGNILERFSAQQFPDLHSELNLSSLELGDSALYFCASSPEGENTDTQYFGPGTRLTVL.

The chain employs TRBV7-6 and TRBJ1-5; D is unclear. The V and J ends lost 5 bases and 1 base respectively, with 9 bases between them. The CDR3 covers 14 residues. In germline, CDR1 is SGHVS, CDR2 FNYEAQ. The CDR3 sequence is CASSPWASNQPQHF. The CDR3 coding sequence is TGTGCCAGCAGCCCCTGGGCGAGCAATCAGCCCCAGCATTTT.

Many counts were recorded for this clone. The rearrangement uses TRBV9 and TRBJ2-7; a possible D gene is TRBD1 (6 bases). Looked up from germline, CDR1 is SGDLS and CDR2 is YYNGEE. V dropped 4 bases and J dropped 2 bases, with 10 bases sitting between them. The CDR3 extends over 13 amino acids. This CDR3 reads CASSPGHTYEQYF. The CDR3 DNA reads as TGTGCCAGCAGCCCGGGACACACCTACGAGCAGTACTTC.

V is TRBV18 and J is TRBJ1-3; maybe TRBD1 (6 bases). V shed 5 bases and J shed 0 bases, with 11 bases lying between them. The germline V gene encodes CDR1 KGHSH and CDR2 LQKENI. This CDR3 comprises 15 residues. The CDR3 sequence: CASSASDSSGNTIYF. In DNA, the CDR3 is TGTGCCAGCTCAGCCTCGGACAGCTCTGGAAACACCATATATTTT.

This clone has more than one count but fewer than ten. The rearrangement links TRBV15 to TRBJ1-4, with D possibly being TRBD1 (5 bases). The germline V gene encodes CDR1 LNHNV and CDR2 YYDKDF (reference sequence). This CDR3 contains 16 residues. V lost 0 bases and J 1 base, leaving 9 bases between the germline ends. CDR3 DNA: TGTGCCACCAGCAGAGATTACCAGGGAACTAATGAAAAACTGTTTTTT. Encoded protein: CATSRDYQGTNEKLFF.

In its sample, this clone was seen once. J is TRBJ1-1 and V is TRBV5-1; D is perhaps TRBD1 (6 bases). CDR1 is SGHRS, CDR2 YFSETQ, per germline. With 2 bases removed from V and 2 bases from J, the gap between germline ends came to 16 bases. The CDR3 is 16 residues long. The CDR3 coding sequence is TGCGCCAGCAGCTTCGTGGACAGTCTCTCCAACACTGAAGCTTTCTTT. Translated: CASSFVDSLSNTEAFF. Full variable domain (outside the CDR3, taken from reference TRBV5-1 and TRBJ1-1): KAGVTQTPRYLIKTRGQQVTLSCSPISGHRSVSWYQQTPGQGLQFLFEYFSETQRNKGNFPGRFSGRQFSNSRSEMNVSTLELGDSALYLCASSFVDSLSNTEAFFGQGTRLTVV.

In this sample, this clone turned up once. This chain uses TRBV5-4 with TRBJ2-5; D is undetermined. There are 12 residues in the CDR3. The germline V gene has CDR1 SGHNT and CDR2 YYREEE (reference sequence). Trimming shortened V by 5 bases and J by 7 bases, and 12 bases separated the two germline ends. The CDR3 loop reads CASRPPSGTQYF. In DNA, the CDR3 is TGTGCCAGCAGACCCCCGTCAGGGACCCAGTACTTC.

The chain employs TRBV7-6 and TRBJ1-4, with 11 nucleotides matching TRBD1. CDR1 is SGHVS, CDR2 FNYEAQ, per germline. Trimming cost V 1 base and J 7 bases; bases outside gene matches: 2. The length of the CDR3 is 15 residues. CDR3 amino acids: CASSLVDRGREKLFF. DNA for the CDR3: TGTGCCAGCAGCTTAGTGGACAGGGGGCGTGAAAAACTGTTTTTT. Full variable domain (remainder filled in from reference TRBV7-6 and TRBJ1-4): GAGVSQSPRYKVTKRGQDVALRCDPISGHVSLYWYRQALGQGPEFLTYFNYEAQQDKSGLPNDRFSAERPEGSISTLTIQRTEQRDSAMYRCASSLVDRGREKLFFGSGTQLSVL.